The following is a T cell receptor (beta chain) sequence with its context. This clone was observed a single time. There is no known antigen for this receptor. No much larger clone exists at a distance of one base, and base qualities are not known. In total, 600 or so healthy bone marrow donors made up the cohort. At the time of sampling, every cohort member was nominally healthy, though immune exposures that went unrecorded were likely present. The donor tested CMV seropositive, placing the donor among the 289 seropositive members of the cohort. A peripheral blood sample was provided by each donor, and peripheral blood mononuclear cells were used for TCR beta sequencing. The Qiagen DNeasy Blood Extraction Kit was used to extract genomic DNA from the blood cell samples. V has 2 bases trimmed and J has 0 bases trimmed; junction bases matching no gene number 7. The CDR3 goes from the cysteine to the phenylalanine over 15 residues. Only the CDR3 DNA stays, 45 bases, in frame from base 1. The CDR1 and CDR2 encoded by the germline V gene are SQVTM and ANQGSEA.

The data were taken from a study of cytomegalovirus exposure and HLA in healthy donors (dated by TCRdb to about 2017). General notes on the study: An earlier analysis of 587 of the donors reported about 260 Gb of sequence data and around 110 million unique TCR beta sequences obtained from about 179 million T cells. An early release covering roughly 600 HLA-typed donors comprised about 300 gigabases of sequencing data and about 90 million unique TCR sequences. The genetic ancestry cluster associated with self-reported Caucasian donors included about 84% of the 398 genotyped donors. The aim of the study was to test whether cataloging public T cell receptors could identify signatures of past pathogen exposure. Using immunosequencing, the study profiled T cell repertoires from approximately 700 subjects and related those repertoires to cytomegalovirus serostatus. A separate validation cohort of about 110 different subjects was used in addition to the approximately 640-subject first cohort. To predict cytomegalovirus infection status, the study combined high-throughput TCR immunosequencing, statistical association of individual TCRs with disease status, and machine learning. To study patterns of TCR occurrence, a later analysis re-analyzed previously published TCR beta repertoires from more than 550 donors and added high-resolution HLA genotyping. In the later analysis, no new phenotypic data were used to find candidate immune exposures; instead, reliance was placed on TCR beta sequences and their occurrence across donors. In an earlier analysis of 587 of the donors, high-throughput TCR beta sequencing was used to judge whether each TCR beta V gene segment behaved as functional or pseudogenic. Alongside the repertoire data, information on donor age, sex, ethnicity and CMV serostatus was compiled. Genome-wide SNP genotypes for about 65% of the 666 donors were used in a later genetic analysis, which treated that subset as a discovery cohort. All discovery cohort repertoires had been generated on a single sequencing platform. HLA typing included class I and class II loci at four-digit resolution. The number of donors typed differed by locus, with about 629-640 for A, B, C, DRB1 and DQB1, approximately 500 for DQA1, some 570 for DPA1, and under 490 for DPB1. Because of strong linkage in the cohort, roughly five DR-DQ haplotypes were treated as single units for association and clustering. Across around 400 genotyped donors of the cohort, an average of about 240,000 unique TCR beta nucleotide sequences per donor were sequenced, and roughly a sixth of those sequences were non-productive. Points the paper makes about the study in general: A later analysis found that TCR association rates varied across HLA loci, with DRB1 alleles showing the most associated TCRs and HLA-C alleles the fewest. Assigning TCR associations to individual alleles was difficult when HLA alleles, especially DR and DQ, strongly co-occurred. At a false discovery rate of 0.05, a later analysis linked 16,000 or so TCR beta sequences to specific HLA alleles. Some IMGT-functional V segments, including TRBV6-2 and TRBV6-3, could not be told apart with the 87-base-pair reads, so those segments were excluded. In an earlier analysis of around 500 of the donors, most TCR beta V segments appeared in productive rearrangements about 87% or about 30% of the time, broadly matching IMGT annotations. A further reported finding was that TCR beta sequences accurately predicted the HLA-A and HLA-B alleles for most subjects in the first cohort. In a later analysis, several top co-occurrence clusters were reported to appear linked to parvovirus B19, influenza, CMV and Epstein-Barr virus. According to the authors, the approach could potentially be generalized to other disease states and immunological phenotypes. A cluster of highly shared sequence variants was judged likely to represent a technical artifact of the sequencing pipeline. HLA typing was unavailable for some donors at each locus, so association tests used only the typed subset. The study gave a list of some 150 TCR beta chains associated with cytomegalovirus. Correlated functional status among segregating V segments might be attributable to linkage disequilibrium, but an unknown experimental factor could not be ruled out. CMV serostatus was the only immune exposure information available for the cohort. Most TCR sequences were seen in very few donors, while some public TCRs were found in many individuals. Seventeen rarely observed V segments, including chromosome 9 orphons, were excluded from the earlier analysis of about 500 of the donors because counts were too low. Most CMV-associated TCR beta chains appeared to be HLA-restricted in a later analysis, and the HLA associations seemed to be driven largely by CMV exposure. In this cohort, only TCR beta chains were sequenced, and detectable features were limited by the absence of alpha or paired-chain data. Sequencing depth was assumed to be roughly uniform across donors in the presence/absence analyses, though that assumption may not hold. V-gene and J-gene trimming of TCR beta chains was associated with a missense DCLRE1C variant in a later genetic analysis, and the association was replicated in an independent cohort. In a later analysis, HLA-associated TCR beta chains were found to be more clonally expanded and to have lower generation probabilities than equally common non-associated chains. The classifier was reported to diagnose cytomegalovirus status with high specificity and sensitivity in both the original and validation cohorts. In vitro tests confirmed that a few of the cytomegalovirus-associated TCR beta chains recognize cytomegalovirus antigens. According to a later genetic analysis, donors in an Asian-associated ancestry cluster had fewer N-insertions in productive TCRs than the approximately 670-donor mean.

Library preparation was by the immunoSEQ multiplex PCR assay. For the multiplex PCR, a mixture combining 60 forward primers for TCR Vbeta segments and 13 reverse primers for TCR Jbeta segments was used. The CDR3 region of rearranged TCR beta genes was amplified from genomic DNA by a multiplex PCR assay. The Illumina HiSeq System was used to sequence the amplified TCR beta libraries as 87-base-pair reads. The study's own analysis went as follows. A later analysis tallied around 82 million unique TCR beta chains across the 640 or so repertoires, and around 10 million of those chains were shared by two or more donors. To remove PCR and sequencing errors, raw reads were error-corrected and collapsed into unique sequences using a nearest-neighbor algorithm that merged closely related sequences. CDR3 sequences were aligned to IMGT reference sequences to assign V, D and J gene segments. For a sequence to be retained, a match of at least six nucleotides was required to both a V gene segment and a J gene segment. A rearrangement was called productive if the CDR3 had no stop codons and remained in frame with V and J, and every other rearrangement was called non-productive. Following IMGT convention, CDR3 was defined as the stretch from the second conserved V-encoded cysteine to the conserved J-encoded phenylalanine. The earlier analysis of about 610 of the donors excluded sequences that lacked an unambiguous match to a single V gene segment. An earlier analysis of 587 of the donors called V segments functional above 56.7% productive rearrangements and segregating when the between-donor standard deviation exceeded 5%. To diagnose cytomegalovirus status from the catalog of TCR beta chain sequences, a statistical classification framework was built. In a later analysis, V and J genes were assigned by comparing TCR nucleotide sequences against IMGT/GENE-DB human TR gene sequences. In a later analysis, CDR3 sequences and most-parsimonious VDJ recombination scenarios were assigned using the TCRdist pipeline. In a later analysis, every TCR beta chain was defined by the combination of its CDR3 amino acid sequence and its V-gene family, and reads without a unique V-gene family were dropped. A later analysis removed 592 highly shared, low-generation-probability nucleotide sequences to deal with suspected cross-contamination and a sequencing artifact. For each public chain, a later analysis derived a clonal expansion index from normalized ranks of inferred template counts within each repertoire. A later analysis computed generation probabilities with a VDJ recombination model fitted to out-of-frame rearrangements, and checked the results against IGoR. Hypergeometric tests were used in a later analysis to score TCR-TCR, TCR-HLA and TCR-CMV co-occurrence, with a repertoire-size bias correction applied to the TCR pairs. A later analysis estimated false discovery rates by permuting HLA or CMV assignments 20 times. In a later analysis, co-occurring TCRs were grouped with DBSCAN, and TCRdist sequence similarity was added when clustering was performed within HLA-allele-positive subsets. Co-occurrence clustering excluded repertoires with fewer than 30,000 or more than 120,000 public chains, plus five with anomalous nucleotide sharing. The table comes from immuneACCESS by way of TCRdb, which keeps in-frame sequences with V and J called. Part of the clones is missing from these tables; in studies checked, under half for an unresolved V gene and the rest for unknown reasons. V, J and clone size were drawn from that table, and D and trimming were deduced from the DNA. A total of under 110,000 clones appear in this sample, 75% of them only once. Around 2.6% of the sample rests with the top ten.

The V and J genes are TRBV29-1 and TRBJ2-7; 7 nucleotides in the junction match TRBD1. The receptor comes from a male donor in good health and CMV-seropositive. The sequencing input was PBMCs. The CDR3 here reads CSVEYRTGLSYEQYF. The nucleotide sequence is TGCAGCGTTGAATATAGGACAGGCCTCTCCTACGAGCAGTACTTC.